Listed here are 30 T cell receptor beta chains from one sample, sequenced in a study of identical twins. TCRdb recomputed calls from the 5' RACE reads with MiXCR, one row per CDR3 protein. The sample consists of 1.5 million to 2 million distinct CDR3 sequences, about 31% of them appearing once. The specimen sequenced was cord blood. The source of these receptors is a newborn girl in good health.

V and J are TRBV7-9 and TRBJ1-5; the D is unclear. This CDR3 spans 13 amino acids. The V gene's germline CDR1 is SEHNR and CDR2 FQNEAQ (reference sequence). The V and J ends lost 5 bases and 0 bases respectively, with 5 bases between them. In DNA form, the CDR3 reads TGTGCCAGCAGCGCCAATAGCAATCAGCCCCAGCATTTT. It translates to CASSANSNQPQHF.

This clonotype is a singleton in its sample. The chain has TRBV2 and TRBJ2-5; D unresolved. CDR3 length equals 16 residues. CDR1 is SNHLY, CDR2 FYNNEI, per germline. V was trimmed by 0 bases and J by 3 bases, leaving 14 bases between them. DNA for the CDR3: TGTGCCAGCAGTGAAGCGCTCGGTCGAGCGAAAGAGACCCAGTACTTC. Translation: CASSEALGRAKETQYF.

This rearrangement joins TRBV15 to TRBJ2-3, with D uncertain. CDR1 is LNHNV, CDR2 YYDKDF, per germline (reference sequence). V gave up 0 bases and J gave up 6 bases, with 7 bases separating them. The CDR3 length is 13 residues. The CDR3 sequence is CATSRDPQDTQYF. The CDR3 DNA reads TGTGCCACCAGCAGAGATCCCCAGGATACGCAGTATTTT.

CDR3 nucleotide sequence: TGTGCCAGCAGTGAAGATCGAAACAGGGTAGTTGACACCTTC. Translated, it gives CASSEDRNRVVDTF. The chain has TRBV6-1 and TRBJ1-2; D is possibly TRBD1 (6 bases). This CDR3 contains 14 residues. V was cut by 1 base and J by 12 bases, with 18 bases left in between. The germline V gene has CDR1 MNHNS and CDR2 SASEGT.

CDR3 residues: CSASKGGPKSDEQYF. DNA for the CDR3: TGCAGTGCTAGCAAGGGCGGGCCAAAAAGCGACGAGCAGTACTTC. The gene calls are TRBV20-1 and TRBJ2-7; D might be TRBD2 (5 bases). There are 15 residues in the CDR3. Trimming stripped 3 bases from V and 5 bases from J, with 20 bases between. The germline gives CDR1 DFQATT, CDR2 SNEGSKA (reference sequence).

The rearrangement uses TRBV30 and TRBJ2-4, with 7 bases fitting TRBD2. The end of the DNA fits TRBJ2-7 better, so the J call may be wrong. The CDR3 spans 14 residues. In germline, CDR1 is GTSNPN, CDR2 SVGIG (reference sequence). The CDR3 sequence: CAWSVLCGGYEQYF. CDR3 DNA sequence: TGTGCCTGGAGTGTACTGTGCGGGGGCTACGAGCAGTACTTC.

This clonotype was recorded many times. The V and J genes are TRBV25-1 and TRBJ1-6; 8 bases line up with TRBD1. This CDR3 has 14 amino acids. With 6 bases clipped from V and 7 bases from J, the junction kept 5 bases outside the gene matches. CDR1 and CDR2 from the germline V gene are MGHDK and SYGVNS. The CDR3 spells CASSPGGSNSPLHF. CDR3 bases: TGTGCCAGCAGCCCAGGGGGCAGCAATTCACCCCTCCACTTT. Together with reference TRBV25-1 and TRBJ1-6, the CDR3 gives the full variable domain: EADIYQTPRYLVIGTGKKITLECSQTMGHDKMYWYQQDPGMELHLIHYSYGVNSTEKGDLSSESTVSRIRTEHFPLTLESARPSHTSQYLCASSPGGSNSPLHFGNGTRLTVT.

Comment on this clonotype: At one boundary the junction diverges from the germline segment, which might be a read error. The genes are TRBV28 and TRBJ1-2; TRBD1 is a possible D gene (5 bases). Germline-derived CDR1 and CDR2 are MDHEN and SYDVKM. This CDR3 is 11 amino acids long. The CDR3 DNA reads as TGTGCCAGCAGTTTGACAGAGGGCTACGCCTTC. It specifies CASSLTEGYAF.

This clonotype was counted a few times. This rearrangement joins TRBV9 to TRBJ2-3; 11 bases are shared with TRBD2. Germline V gives CDR1 SGDLS, CDR2 YYNGEE. This CDR3 spans 17 amino acids. J gave up 1 base and V 0 bases, and 4 bases lay outside the gene matches. The CDR3 sequence is CASSVATGLAGTDTQYF. The DNA for the CDR3 is TGTGCCAGCAGCGTAGCTACGGGACTAGCGGGCACAGATACGCAGTATTTT. The full variable domain, completed using reference TRBV9 and TRBJ2-3, is DSGVTQTPKHLITATGQRVTLRCSPRSGDLSVYWYQQSLDQGLQFLIQYYNGEERAKGNILERFSAQQFPDLHSELNLSSLELGDSALYFCASSVATGLAGTDTQYFGPGTRLTVL.

This sequence joins TRBV20-1 and TRBJ2-1; TRBD2 is a possible D gene (6 bases). This CDR3 is built from 16 residues. CDR1 DFQATT and CDR2 SNEGSKA come from the germline V gene (reference sequence). V lost 3 bases to trimming and J lost 2 bases, with 17 bases between them. This CDR3 is CSASKNSGSPYNEQFF. The CDR3 nucleotides read TGCAGTGCTAGTAAGAATAGCGGCAGCCCCTACAATGAGCAGTTCTTC.

V is TRBV12-3 or TRBV12-4 and J is TRBJ2-2; possible D gene TRBD2, 6 bases. The CDR3 extends over 15 amino acids. V was pared by 6 bases and J by 2 bases, with 13 bases between. In DNA form, the CDR3 reads TGTGCCAGCAGGATACGGGAGAGTAACACCGGGGAGCTGTTTTTT. Residues: CASRIRESNTGELFF.

Only a few counts were recorded for this clonotype. The chain carries TRBV18 and TRBJ2-5, with 8 bases matching TRBD2. CDR1 and CDR2 from the germline V gene are KGHSH and LQKENI. CDR3 size: 15 residues. Germline trimming cut 1 base from V and 2 bases from J; bases unmatched to any gene: 3. The CDR3 sequence is CASSPQRGGQETQYF. CDR3 DNA: TGTGCCAGCTCACCACAACGGGGGGGTCAAGAGACCCAGTACTTC. The full variable domain, completed using reference TRBV18 and TRBJ2-5, is NAGVMQNPRHLVRRRGQEARLRCSPMKGHSHVYWYRQLPEEGLKFMVYLQKENIIDESGMPKERFSAEFPKEGPSILRIQQVVRGDSAAYFCASSPQRGGQETQYFGPGTRLLVL.

This clonotype appeared a few times. V gene TRBV3-1 combines with J gene TRBJ2-5; TRBD1 aligns across 8 bases. Looked up from germline, CDR1 is LGHDT and CDR2 is YNNKEL (reference sequence). This CDR3 spans 12 amino acids. V gave up 6 bases and J gave up 11 bases; unmatched junction bases: 8. The CDR3 spells CASSYSNRGQYF. The CDR3 DNA reads as TGTGCCAGCAGTTACTCGAACAGGGGGCAGTACTTC.

V and J are TRBV20-1 and TRBJ2-4; possible D gene TRBD2, 6 bases. The CDR3 consists of 15 residues. V was shortened by 1 base and J by 7 bases, with 17 bases between the two germline ends. The germline V gene has CDR1 DFQATT and CDR2 SNEGSKA (reference sequence). The CDR3 is CSARVPFVAVNIQYF. The CDR3 bases are TGCAGTGCTAGAGTTCCATTTGTAGCGGTGAACATTCAGTACTTC.

This clonotype was found a few times. The chain is built from TRBV20-1 and TRBJ1-2, with D uncertain. CDR1 DFQATT and CDR2 SNEGSKA come from the germline V gene (reference sequence). V was trimmed by 0 bases and J by 1 base, leaving 9 bases between them. The CDR3 consists of 14 residues. In DNA, the CDR3 is TGCAGTGCTAGAGATCCTCAGGTTAACTATGGCTACACCTTC. It translates to CSARDPQVNYGYTF.

This rearrangement joins TRBV10-3 to TRBJ2-7, with TRBD2 as a possible D gene (5 bases). The J call may be incorrect, as the DNA end agrees better with TRBJ2-5. Germline V gene sequence: CDR1 ENHRY, CDR2 SYGVKD. The CDR3 contains 14 residues. The CDR3 nucleotides read TGTGCCATCAGTGGGTCCCCTAGCCGCGAGACCCAGTACTTC. Translating it yields CAISGSPSRETQYF.

This sequence joins TRBV20-1 and TRBJ2-5; possibly TRBD1 for D (6 bases). V was trimmed by 6 bases and J by 4 bases, leaving 15 bases between them. This CDR3 is built from 13 residues. CDR1 DFQATT and CDR2 SNEGSKA come from the germline V gene (reference sequence). Written as DNA, the CDR3 is TGCAGTGCAGATGACAGGAGGAGAGAGACCCAGTACTTC. Protein product: CSADDRRRETQYF.

This clonotype was observed a handful of times. V gene TRBV12-3 or TRBV12-4 combines with J gene TRBJ2-1; the D gene is possibly TRBD2 (6 bases). CDR3 size: 14 residues. V lost 5 bases, J lost 6 bases, and 14 bases lay in between. The CDR3 spells CASSIGDWTNEQFF. DNA for the CDR3: TGTGCCAGCAGTATCGGGGACTGGACCAATGAGCAGTTCTTC.

The chain links TRBV7-9 to TRBJ2-4, with TRBD2 identical over 8 bases. CDR1 is SEHNR, CDR2 FQNEAQ, per germline (reference sequence). The CDR3 is 15 residues long. J gave up 4 bases and V 5 bases, and 7 bases lay outside the gene matches. CDR3 coding DNA: TGTGCCAGCAGCCCTAGTGGGACTAGAAAAAACATTCAGTACTTC. Protein sequence: CASSPSGTRKNIQYF.

With respect to this clonotype: Relative to the germline gene, one junction end is altered; a read error may explain this. The chain employs TRBV28 and TRBJ1-5; D gene unclear. The CDR3 is 15 amino acids. Germline CDR1 is MDHEN and CDR2 is SYDVKM. In DNA, the CDR3 is TGTGCCAGCAGTTTACCCCCGGATGGGAATCAGCTCCAGCATTTT. Residues: CASSLPPDGNQLQHF.

This chain uses TRBV25-1 with TRBJ2-7; TRBD1 is a possible D gene (6 bases). Trimming cost V 1 base and J 3 bases, with 13 bases left between them. Germline-derived CDR1 and CDR2 are MGHDK and SYGVNS. The CDR3 extends over 15 amino acids. The CDR3 nucleotides are TGTGCCAGCAGTGAATTGGGGGCAGCAATCTACGAGCAGTACTTC. It codes for CASSELGAAIYEQYF.

This chain joins TRBV7-9 and TRBJ1-4; D perhaps matches TRBD1 (5 bases). V lost 5 bases and J lost 8, with 18 bases in between. The CDR3 extends over 15 amino acids. From germline, CDR1 is SEHNR and CDR2 FQNEAQ (reference sequence). The CDR3 is CASSPGVGDTEKLFF. The CDR3 bases are TGTGCCAGCAGCCCAGGAGTGGGGGATACGGAAAAACTGTTTTTT.

The chain employs TRBV5-8 and TRBJ1-6; D remains ambiguous. The germline V and J ends were trimmed by 4 bases and 0 bases, with 17 bases remaining between them. The germline gives CDR1 SGHTS, CDR2 YDEGEE. This CDR3 spans 18 amino acids. The CDR3 DNA reads TGTGCCAGCAGCCGAGACGGACGGCCGAGCTCCTATAATTCACCCCTCCACTTT. It is translated as CASSRDGRPSSYNSPLHF.

The chain couples TRBV13 to TRBJ1-2; D gene ambiguous. With 0 bases removed from V and 2 bases from J, the gap between germline ends came to 10 bases. The germline V gene encodes CDR1 PRHDT and CDR2 FYEKMQ (reference sequence). CDR3 size: 15 residues. CDR3 protein: CASSLGRERNYGYTF. The DNA of the CDR3 is TGTGCCAGCAGCTTAGGCCGGGAACGGAACTATGGCTACACCTTC.

The chain is built from TRBV6-6 and TRBJ1-2; 9 nucleotides agree with TRBD1. The trim removed 2 bases at V and 8 bases at J, leaving 15 bases unmatched. Germline V gene data show CDR1 as MNHNY and CDR2 as SVGAGI (reference sequence). The CDR3 length is 17 residues. CDR3 residues: CASSYVPLLQGAEGYTF. The CDR3 DNA sequence: TGTGCCAGCAGTTACGTCCCCCTACTACAGGGGGCAGAGGGCTACACCTTC.

Only a few counts were recorded for this clonotype. V gene TRBV29-1 combines with J gene TRBJ1-2, with a tentative D call TRBD1 (6 bases). The ends were cut back, 4 bases at V and 8 bases at J, with 14 bases in the middle. This CDR3 is built from 12 residues. In germline, CDR1 is SQVTM, CDR2 ANQGSEA. The CDR3: CSVGQEPRGYTF. DNA for the CDR3: TGCAGCGTTGGACAGGAGCCGAGAGGCTACACCTTC.

The chain uses TRBV7-9 and TRBJ1-4, with D possibly matching TRBD1 (5 bases). Germline V gives CDR1 SEHNR, CDR2 FQNEAQ (reference sequence). V was clipped by 7 bases and J by 4 bases, with 7 bases between them. This CDR3 is built from 12 residues. The CDR3 bases are TGTGCCAGCAAAGGGGATAATGAAAAACTGTTTTTT. Translated, it gives CASKGDNEKLFF. Full variable domain (remainder filled in from reference TRBV7-9 and TRBJ1-4): DTGVSQNPRHKITKRGQNVTFRCDPISEHNRLYWYRQTLGQGPEFLTYFQNEAQLEKSRLLSDRFSAERPKGSFSTLEIQRTEQGDSAMYLCASKGDNEKLFFGSGTQLSVL.

The chain recombines TRBV2 with TRBJ1-1, with 7 bases matching TRBD1. The CDR3 length is 14 residues. Trimming removed 8 bases from V and 3 bases from J; junction bases left unmatched: 9. CDR1 and CDR2 (germline): SNHLY, FYNNEI. The CDR3 region has the DNA TGTGCCAGCTTAGAGGCAGGGGGGGACACTGAAGCTTTCTTT. Translated: CASLEAGGDTEAFF. Full variable domain (missing parts from reference TRBV2 and TRBJ1-1): EPEVTQTPSHQVTQMGQEVILRCVPISNHLYFYWYRQILGQKVEFLVSFYNNEISEKSEIFDDQFSVERPDGSNFTLKIRSTKLEDSAMYFCASLEAGGDTEAFFGQGTRLTVV.

The chain has TRBV7-2 and TRBJ1-2; tentatively, D is TRBD1 (5 bases). The CDR3 length is 15 residues. Germline-derived CDR1 and CDR2 are SGHTA and FQGNSA. The germline V and J ends were trimmed by 2 bases and 0 bases, with 10 bases remaining between them. The CDR3 spells CASSLQGVANYGYTF. CDR3 nucleotides: TGTGCCAGCAGCTTACAGGGAGTGGCTAACTATGGCTACACCTTC.

The chain carries TRBV5-1 and TRBJ2-3, with 14 nucleotides matching TRBD2. Germline CDR1 reads SGHRS; CDR2 reads YFSETQ. The V and J ends lost 0 bases and 5 bases, in that order; junction bases with no gene match: 5. The CDR3 extends over 17 amino acids. The CDR3 bases are TGCGCCAGCAGCTTGGTGGGACTAGCGGGAGTTAAAGATACGCAGTATTTT. Encoded protein: CASSLVGLAGVKDTQYF. Based on the CDR3 plus reference TRBV5-1 and TRBJ2-3, the full variable domain is KAGVTQTPRYLIKTRGQQVTLSCSPISGHRSVSWYQQTPGQGLQFLFEYFSETQRNKGNFPGRFSGRQFSNSRSEMNVSTLELGDSALYLCASSLVGLAGVKDTQYFGPGTRLTVL.